What follows describes a single T cell receptor beta chain. The CDR3 is 14 residues long. The V gene lost 2 bases and the J gene lost 1 base, with 6 bases spanning the gap. Germline lookup yields CDR1 SGHAT and CDR2 FQNNGV. The sample comes from a study of cytomegalovirus exposure and HLA in healthy donors. Measured with immunoSEQ multiplex PCR; TCRdb has only the in-frame clones, and not every one. The table has around 200,000 clones, roughly 84% seen once; the top ten hold approximately 3%. The sequenced sample consisted of PBMCs. V is TRBV11-2 and J is TRBJ2-4, with TRBD1 as a possible D gene (6 bases). The clonotype comes from a woman younger than 30 in good health and CMV-seropositive. The CDR3 region has the DNA TGTGCCAGCAGCTTACAGGGGGCCAAAAACATTCAGTACTTC. Its translation: CASSLQGAKNIQYF.